This T cell receptor beta chain was found in a study of blood T cells in healthy people across ages (dated by TCRdb to 2015 to 2017). Study-level background: Template switching captured roughly one uniquely barcoded TCR beta cDNA molecule per two T cells in model experiments. Using deep sequencing normalized with unique cDNA molecular identifiers, the study measured how TCR beta repertoire diversity changes with age. The donors were split into four age groups: young (average 16 years), middle-aged (nearly 40), aged (roughly 65) and long-lived (under 90). To avoid experimental bias, donors of different ages were randomly spread across the sequencing lanes. For two donors (one aged 18 to 30 and one aged 80 or older), the study analyzed two additional independent replicas of 1 million unique cDNA reads from the same blood draw. Findings and caveats that apply to the study as a whole: Compared with the aged group, more naive CD4+ T cells, fewer expanded clones and increased TCR diversity were shown by the long-lived group, suggesting age selection. Because profiling used bulk unsorted PBMCs, naive and antigen-experienced compartments could not be compared conclusively. There was a strong correlation between observed TCR beta diversity and the percentage of naive T cells measured by flow cytometry. Because the CMV infection status of the donors was unknown, age-related changes in expanded clonotypes may potentially have been confounded. Estimates of total diversity from one million sequenced T cells were regarded as lower bounds and underestimates. As age increased, observed TCR beta diversity per million T cells dropped in a roughly linear way, and a significant reduction was already evident by age 40.

Libraries were built with 5' RACE. The instrument was an Illumina HiSeq 2500. A second PCR of about 6 to 12 cycles was run with a J-beta primer mix and a sample-barcoded 5' primer. Each TCR beta cDNA molecule received a unique molecular identifier from a template-switch 5' adaptor carrying 12 random nucleotides. Each sample yielded at least 3 million CDR3-containing paired-end reads. First-strand cDNA was synthesized from all RNA with the Mint cDNA synthesis kit, primed by a TRBC-specific oligonucleotide. All cDNA was treated with uracil-DNA glycosylase and then went through a first 18-cycle PCR with the universal primers M1SS and BC2_uni_R. The published analysis was carried out like this. Each sample was normalized by randomly selecting 1 million high-quality reads, each carrying a distinct molecular identifier. Instead of being binned into consensus sequences, reads with shared molecular identifiers were discarded. CDR3 identification, clonotype clustering and error correction used MiTCR with a Q25 quality threshold and the strictest error-elimination algorithm. A nonparametric unseen species model with Euler transformation was used to estimate a lower bound on total TCR beta diversity. TCRdb cleaned the public reads at Q25 with fastp, built clones with MiXCR and kept in-frame beta chains. One record per CDR3 amino acid sequence lists the most common genes and DNA. These V and J calls derive from TCRdb rather than the authors' analysis. The sample records about 570,000 distinct CDR3 sequences, 27% of which are singletons. The top ten clonotypes cover approximately 17% of the sample.

Note on this clonotype: No antigen is known for it. No much larger clone is present one base from it, and per-base qualities are unavailable.

The donors were 40 or so Caucasian individuals from Russia, aged 6 to 90 years, who were systemically healthy. Each donor gave approximately 10 milliliters of peripheral blood, collected into EDTA-treated Vacutainer tubes. PBMCs were isolated by Ficoll-Paque density-gradient centrifugation, with at least 6 million obtained per sample. Trizol reagent was used to extract total RNA from the PBMCs, yielding at least 6 micrograms per sample. The percentages of naive CD45RAhigh/CD27high T cells were determined by flow cytometry on a PBMC aliquot from every donor. The V end loses 2 bases and the J end loses 0 bases, and a stretch of 15 bases separates them. CDR1 SGHRS and CDR2 YFSETQ were looked up in the germline V gene. From the cysteine up to the phenylalanine, the CDR3 has a length of 17 residues. Just CDR3 DNA is preserved here, 51 bases in frame from base 1.

The V gene is TRBV5-1 and the J gene is TRBJ1-3; TRBD1 is a weak D gene call, 5 bases matching. Sequencing was performed on blood. The receptor was isolated from a woman between 70 and 85 years old in good health. Here the CDR3 is given as CASSFTYDRSSGNTIYF. DNA sequence: TGCGCCAGCAGCTTCACCTACGACAGAAGCTCTGGAAACACCATATATTTT.